Listed below are T cell receptor beta chains from one sample, sequenced in a study of blood T cell repertoires in COVID-19. Profiling relied on immunoSEQ multiplex PCR, and the TCRdb table lists in-frame clones only, not all of them. Altogether some 59,000 clones are present, around 83% being singletons, with the ten largest covering approximately 21%. Sequenced sample: peripheral blood. The receptors stem from a man under 40 with COVID-19, enrolled during active disease. Both conserved end residues are part of each CDR3. The order of the fields is V gene, clone size, D gene, J gene, CDR3 protein, CDR3 DNA. A D gene is named only where the DNA matches it firmly. Clone size is not always given. Where it is, it says once, few, many or a class for expanded clones.

TRBV11-2	-	TRBD2	TRBJ2-5	CASSSTSGGMETQYF	TGTGCCAGCAGCTCAACAAGCGGGGGGATGGAGACCCAGTACTTC
TRBV30	-	TRBD1	TRBJ1-4	CAWSVGETGNEKLFF	TGTGCCTGGAGTGTAGGGGAGACAGGGAATGAAAAACTGTTTTTT
TRBV5-6	few	-	TRBJ2-2	CASSFGRGAGELFF	TGTGCCAGCAGCTTCGGCAGGGGAGCCGGGGAGCTGTTTTTT
TRBV6-6	-	-	TRBJ2-1	CASSMLSSYNEQFF	TGTGCCAGCAGTATGCTAAGCTCCTACAATGAGCAGTTCTTC
TRBV19	once	TRBD2	TRBJ2-2	CASSMAPGGNLNTGELFF	TGTGCCAGTAGTATGGCCCCCGGGGGGAATCTTAACACCGGGGAGCTGTTTTTT
TRBV5-8	few	TRBD1	TRBJ2-7	CASSLDMGQGNEQYF	TGTGCCAGCAGCTTGGATATGGGACAGGGTAACGAGCAGTACTTC
TRBV6-5	-	TRBD2	TRBJ2-1	CAGNLGLARENKFF	TGTGCCGGTAACTTGGGACTAGCACGGGAGAATAAGTTCTTC
TRBV4-3	-	-	TRBJ2-3	CASSPETARTDTQYF	TGCGCCAGCAGCCCCGAAACGGCCAGGACAGATACGCAGTATTTT
TRBV18	-	-	TRBJ2-1	CASTTERQSSYNEQFF	TGTGCCAGCACTACAGAGCGGCAGAGCTCCTACAATGAGCAGTTCTTC
TRBV24-1	few	TRBD1	TRBJ1-4	CATSEARTGGKEKLFF	TGTGCCACCAGTGAGGCCCGGACAGGGGGGAAAGAAAAACTGTTTTTT
TRBV10-3	-	-	TRBJ2-3	CAIRAGSADTQYF	TGTGCCATCAGAGCAGGGTCCGCAGATACGCAGTATTTT
TRBV11-3	-	TRBD1	TRBJ1-2	CASSLPGQGSGYTF	TGTGCCAGCAGCTTACCTGGACAGGGGAGTGGCTACACCTTC
TRBV6-5	-	-	TRBJ2-2	CASRRPSANTGELFF	TGTGCCAGCAGAAGACCTAGCGCCAACACCGGGGAGTTGTTTTTT
TRBV7-9	-	-	TRBJ1-1	CASSLGGQGAFF	TGTGCCAGCAGCTTAGGGGGGCAGGGGGCTTTCTTT
TRBV28	-	TRBD1	TRBJ2-4	CASSLGLRGLAKNIQYF	TGTGCCAGCAGTTTAGGTCTCAGGGGGCTAGCCAAAAACATTCAGTACTTC
TRBV28	-	-	TRBJ1-4	CASSLFGGPLFF	TGTGCCAGCAGTTTATTCGGGGGGCCACTGTTTTTT
TRBV24-1	-	TRBD2	TRBJ2-1	CATSDWEGNNEQFF	TGTGCCACCAGTGATTGGGAGGGTAACAATGAGCAGTTCTTC
TRBV27	-	TRBD2	TRBJ2-1	CASSPLGLAGNEQFF	TGTGCCAGCAGTCCCCTAGGACTAGCTGGCAATGAGCAGTTCTTC
TRBV5-1	-	TRBD1	TRBJ2-7	CASTGGQNYEQYF	TGCGCCAGCACAGGGGGCCAAAACTACGAGCAGTACTTC
TRBV6-2/TRBV6-3	-	-	TRBJ2-5	CASSPGLYGGHQETQYF	TGTGCCAGCAGCCCAGGACTTTACGGGGGGCATCAAGAGACCCAGTACTTC
TRBV7-2	-	-	TRBJ1-1	CASSLASPAEAFF	TGTGCCAGCAGCTTAGCGTCCCCGGCTGAAGCTTTCTTT
TRBV5-1	-	TRBD2	TRBJ2-1	CASSPQWTSGSNEQFF	TGCGCCAGCAGCCCGCAATGGACTAGCGGGAGTAATGAGCAGTTCTTC
TRBV28	-	TRBD1	TRBJ1-1	CASSLRGPAFF	TGTGCCAGCAGTTTAAGGGGGCCAGCTTTCTTT
TRBV6-2/TRBV6-3	-	TRBD2	TRBJ2-7	CASSSPTSDHEQYF	TGTGCCAGCAGCTCCCCGACTAGCGACCACGAGCAGTACTTC
TRBV7-9	once	TRBD2	TRBJ2-2	CASSPPLGGDTGELFF	TGTGCCAGCAGCCCCCCTCTCGGGGGGGACACCGGGGAGCTGTTTTTT
TRBV2	-	TRBD2	TRBJ2-3	CASTLAGTTTDTQYF	TGTGCCAGCACCTTAGCGGGTACGACCACAGATACGCAGTATTTT
TRBV5-4	few	TRBD1	TRBJ2-7	CASSWEQGQQYF	TGTGCCAGCAGCTGGGAACAGGGGCAGCAGTACTTC